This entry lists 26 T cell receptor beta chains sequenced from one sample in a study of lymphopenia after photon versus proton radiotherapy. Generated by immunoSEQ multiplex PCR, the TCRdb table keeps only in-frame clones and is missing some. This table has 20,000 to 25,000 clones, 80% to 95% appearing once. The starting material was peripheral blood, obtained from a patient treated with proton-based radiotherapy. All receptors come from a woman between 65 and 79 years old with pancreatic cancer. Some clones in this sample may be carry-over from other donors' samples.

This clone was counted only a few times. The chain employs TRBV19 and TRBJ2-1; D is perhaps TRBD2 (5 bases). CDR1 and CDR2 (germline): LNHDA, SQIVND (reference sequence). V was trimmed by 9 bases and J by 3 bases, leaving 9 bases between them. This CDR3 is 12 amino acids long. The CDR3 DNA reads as TGTGCCAGCCAAGGGAGCTACAATGAGCAGTTCTTC. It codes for CASQGSYNEQFF.

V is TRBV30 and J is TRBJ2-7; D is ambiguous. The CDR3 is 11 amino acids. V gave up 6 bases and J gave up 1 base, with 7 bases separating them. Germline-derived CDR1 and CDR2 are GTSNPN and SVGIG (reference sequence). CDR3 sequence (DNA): TGTGCCTGTGACAATTCCTACGAGCAGTACTTC. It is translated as CACDNSYEQYF.

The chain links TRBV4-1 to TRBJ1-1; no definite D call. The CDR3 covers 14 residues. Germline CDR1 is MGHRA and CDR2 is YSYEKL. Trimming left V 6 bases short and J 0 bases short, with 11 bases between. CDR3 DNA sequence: TGCGCCAGCAGGCAAAACCGTATGAACACTGAAGCTTTCTTT. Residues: CASRQNRMNTEAFF.

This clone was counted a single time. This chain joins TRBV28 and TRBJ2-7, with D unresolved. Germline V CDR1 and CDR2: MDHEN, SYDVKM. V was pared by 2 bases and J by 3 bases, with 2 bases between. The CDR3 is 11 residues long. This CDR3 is CASSLGYEQYF. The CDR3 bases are TGTGCCAGCAGTTTAGGCTACGAGCAGTACTTC.

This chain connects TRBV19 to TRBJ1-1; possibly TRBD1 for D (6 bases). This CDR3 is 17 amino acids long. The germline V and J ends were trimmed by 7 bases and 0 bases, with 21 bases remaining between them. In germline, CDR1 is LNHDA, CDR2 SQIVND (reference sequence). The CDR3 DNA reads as TGTGCCAGTACCTCTTCTTGGGGGACAAACATGAACACTGAAGCTTTCTTT. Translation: CASTSSWGTNMNTEAFF. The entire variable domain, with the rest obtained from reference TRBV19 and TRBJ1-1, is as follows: DGGITQSPKYLFRKEGQNVTLSCEQNLNHDAMYWYRQDPGQGLRLIYYSQIVNDFQKGDIAEGYSVSREKKESFPLTVTSAQKNPTAFYLCASTSSWGTNMNTEAFFGQGTRLTVV.

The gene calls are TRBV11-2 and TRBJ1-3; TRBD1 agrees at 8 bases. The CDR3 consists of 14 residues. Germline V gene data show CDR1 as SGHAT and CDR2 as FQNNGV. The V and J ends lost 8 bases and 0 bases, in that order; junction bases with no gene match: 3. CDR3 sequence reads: CASGGTGSGNTIYF. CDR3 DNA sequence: TGTGCCAGCGGCGGGACAGGCTCTGGAAACACCATATATTTT.

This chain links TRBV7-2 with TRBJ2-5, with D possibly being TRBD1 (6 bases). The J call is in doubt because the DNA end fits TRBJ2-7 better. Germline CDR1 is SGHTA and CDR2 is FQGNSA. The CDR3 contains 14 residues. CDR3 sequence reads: CASRGATASYEQYF. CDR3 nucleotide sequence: TGTGCCAGCAGGGGGGCCACGGCCTCCTACGAGCAGTACTTC.

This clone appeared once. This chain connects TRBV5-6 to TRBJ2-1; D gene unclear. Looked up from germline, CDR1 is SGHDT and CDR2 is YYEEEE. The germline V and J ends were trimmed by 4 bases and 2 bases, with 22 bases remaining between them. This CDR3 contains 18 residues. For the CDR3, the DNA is TGTGCCAGCAGCCAAAGCCTCCTCTCTGAGGTTACCTACAATGAGCAGTTCTTC. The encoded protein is CASSQSLLSEVTYNEQFF.

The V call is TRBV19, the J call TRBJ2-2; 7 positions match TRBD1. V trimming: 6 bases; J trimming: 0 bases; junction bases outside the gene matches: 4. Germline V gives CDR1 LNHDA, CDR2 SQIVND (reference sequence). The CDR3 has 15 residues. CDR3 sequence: CASSWGQPNTGELFF. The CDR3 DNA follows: TGTGCCAGTAGCTGGGGACAGCCGAACACCGGGGAGCTGTTTTTT.

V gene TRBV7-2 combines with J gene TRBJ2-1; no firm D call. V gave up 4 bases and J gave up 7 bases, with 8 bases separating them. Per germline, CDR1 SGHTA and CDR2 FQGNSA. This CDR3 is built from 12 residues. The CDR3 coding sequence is TGTGCCAGCAGCTCTCGATGGAATGAGCAGTTCTTC. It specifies CASSSRWNEQFF.

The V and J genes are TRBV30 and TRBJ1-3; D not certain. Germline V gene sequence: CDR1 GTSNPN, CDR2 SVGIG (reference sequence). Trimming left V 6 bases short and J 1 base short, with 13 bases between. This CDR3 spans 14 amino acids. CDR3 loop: CACKKAGSGNTIYF. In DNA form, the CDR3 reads TGTGCCTGCAAAAAAGCAGGATCTGGAAACACCATATATTTT.

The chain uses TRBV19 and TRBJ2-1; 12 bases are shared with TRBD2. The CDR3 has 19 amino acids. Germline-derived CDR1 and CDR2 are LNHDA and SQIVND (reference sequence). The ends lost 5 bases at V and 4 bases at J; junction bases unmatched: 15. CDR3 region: CASSPRPGTSGRTYNEQFF. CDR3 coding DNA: TGTGCCAGTAGTCCAAGGCCGGGGACTAGCGGGCGAACTTACAATGAGCAGTTCTTC.

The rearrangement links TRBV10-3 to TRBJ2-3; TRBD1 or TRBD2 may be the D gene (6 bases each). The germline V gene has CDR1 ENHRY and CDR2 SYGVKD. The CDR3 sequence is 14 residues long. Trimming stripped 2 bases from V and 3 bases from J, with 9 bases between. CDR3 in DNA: TGTGCCATCAGTGAGAAGGGGGGAACAGATACGCAGTATTTT. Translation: CAISEKGGTDTQYF.

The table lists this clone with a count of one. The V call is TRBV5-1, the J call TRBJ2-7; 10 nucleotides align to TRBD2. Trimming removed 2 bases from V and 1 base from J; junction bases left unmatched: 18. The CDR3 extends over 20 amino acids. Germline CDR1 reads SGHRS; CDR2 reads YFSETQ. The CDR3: CASSFAGGLASFSSSYEQYF. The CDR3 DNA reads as TGCGCCAGCAGCTTCGCCGGGGGACTAGCGTCCTTCAGTTCGTCCTACGAGCAGTACTTC.

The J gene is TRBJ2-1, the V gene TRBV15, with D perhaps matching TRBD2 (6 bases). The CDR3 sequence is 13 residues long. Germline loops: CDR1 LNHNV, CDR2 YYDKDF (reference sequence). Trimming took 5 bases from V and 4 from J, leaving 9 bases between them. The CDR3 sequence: CATSGGRYNEQFF. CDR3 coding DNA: TGTGCCACCAGCGGGGGGAGGTACAATGAGCAGTTCTTC. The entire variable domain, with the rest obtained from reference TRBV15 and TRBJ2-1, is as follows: DAMVIQNPRYQVTQFGKPVTLSCSQTLNHNVMYWYQQKSSQAPKLLFHYYDKDFNNEADTPDNFQSRRPNTSFCFLDIRSPGLGDTAMYLCATSGGRYNEQFFGPGTRLTVL.

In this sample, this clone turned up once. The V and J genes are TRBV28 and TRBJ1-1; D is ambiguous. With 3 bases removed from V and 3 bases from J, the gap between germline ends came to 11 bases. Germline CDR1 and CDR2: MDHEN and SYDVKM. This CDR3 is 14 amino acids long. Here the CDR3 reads CASSLRSAYTEAFF. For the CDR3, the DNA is TGTGCCAGCAGTTTGCGGTCGGCGTACACTGAAGCTTTCTTT.

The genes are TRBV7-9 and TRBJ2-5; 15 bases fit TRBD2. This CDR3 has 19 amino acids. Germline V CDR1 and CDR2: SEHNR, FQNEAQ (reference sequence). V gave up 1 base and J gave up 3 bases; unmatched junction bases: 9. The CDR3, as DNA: TGTGCCAGCAGCTTAGGGACTAGCGGGAGGGCCCCGACAAAAGAGACCCAGTACTTC. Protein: CASSLGTSGRAPTKETQYF.

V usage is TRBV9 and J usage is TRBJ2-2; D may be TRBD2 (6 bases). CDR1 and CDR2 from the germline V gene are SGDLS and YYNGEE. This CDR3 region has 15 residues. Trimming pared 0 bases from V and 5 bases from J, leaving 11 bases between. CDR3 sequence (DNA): TGTGCCAGCAGCGTAGGACCCAGCGGGACCGGGGAGCTGTTTTTT. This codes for CASSVGPSGTGELFF.

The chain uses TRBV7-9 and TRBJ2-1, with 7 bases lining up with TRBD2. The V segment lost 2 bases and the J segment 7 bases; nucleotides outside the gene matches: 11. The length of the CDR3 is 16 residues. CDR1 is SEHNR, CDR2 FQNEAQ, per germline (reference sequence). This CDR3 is CASSLMAGVLANEQFF. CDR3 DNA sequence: TGTGCCAGCAGCTTAATGGCGGGAGTTTTGGCGAATGAGCAGTTCTTC.

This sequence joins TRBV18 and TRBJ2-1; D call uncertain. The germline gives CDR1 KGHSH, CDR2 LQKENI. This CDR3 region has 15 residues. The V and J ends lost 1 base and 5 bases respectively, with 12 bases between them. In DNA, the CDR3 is TGTGCCAGCTCACCACAGTTCGGCACACACAATGAGCAGTTCTTC. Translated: CASSPQFGTHNEQFF. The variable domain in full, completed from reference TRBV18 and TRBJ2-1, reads NAGVMQNPRHLVRRRGQEARLRCSPMKGHSHVYWYRQLPEEGLKFMVYLQKENIIDESGMPKERFSAEFPKEGPSILRIQQVVRGDSAAYFCASSPQFGTHNEQFFGPGTRLTVL.

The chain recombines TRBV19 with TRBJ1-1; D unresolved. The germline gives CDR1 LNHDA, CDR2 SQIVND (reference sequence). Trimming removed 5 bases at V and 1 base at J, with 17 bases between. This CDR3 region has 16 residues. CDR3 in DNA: TGTGCCAGTAGTCTAGGTTTAGGCAGCCCGAACACTGAAGCTTTCTTT. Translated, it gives CASSLGLGSPNTEAFF.

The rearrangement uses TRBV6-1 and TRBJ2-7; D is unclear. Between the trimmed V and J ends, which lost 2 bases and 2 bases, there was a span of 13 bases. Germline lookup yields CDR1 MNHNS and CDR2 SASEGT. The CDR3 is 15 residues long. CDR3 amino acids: CASSEILYSTYEQYF. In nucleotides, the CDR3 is TGTGCCAGCAGTGAAATTCTGTACAGTACCTACGAGCAGTACTTC.

The DNA for the CDR3 is TGTGCCAGCAGCTTGTGGACGGAGAGCTACGAGCAGTACTTC. It yields the protein CASSLWTESYEQYF. The J gene is TRBJ2-7, the V gene TRBV5-6; D call uncertain. The length of the CDR3 is 14 residues. V lost 1 base, J lost 3 bases, and 11 bases lay in between. From germline, CDR1 is SGHDT and CDR2 YYEEEE.

The chain's CDR3 is CASSLRRGGPLNEQFF. CDR3 coding DNA: TGTGCCAGCAGCTTAAGGCGGGGGGGCCCCCTCAATGAGCAGTTCTTC. The rearrangement links TRBV7-2 to TRBJ2-1, with 9 bases aligning to TRBD2. The V gene end was trimmed by 2 bases and the J gene end by 6 bases; junction bases not matched to a gene: 8. Germline V lookup: CDR1 SGHTA, CDR2 FQGNSA. The CDR3 extends over 16 amino acids. Full variable domain (missing parts from reference TRBV7-2 and TRBJ2-1): GAGVSQSPSNKVTEKGKDVELRCDPISGHTALYWYRQSLGQGLEFLIYFQGNSAPDKSGLPSDRFSAERTGGSVSTLTIQRTQQEDSAVYLCASSLRRGGPLNEQFFGPGTRLTVL.

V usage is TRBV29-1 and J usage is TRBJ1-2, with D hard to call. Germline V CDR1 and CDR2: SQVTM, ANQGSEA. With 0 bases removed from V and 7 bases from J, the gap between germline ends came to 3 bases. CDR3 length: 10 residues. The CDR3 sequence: CSVEEAGYTF. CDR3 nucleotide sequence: TGCAGCGTTGAAGAGGCTGGCTACACCTTC.

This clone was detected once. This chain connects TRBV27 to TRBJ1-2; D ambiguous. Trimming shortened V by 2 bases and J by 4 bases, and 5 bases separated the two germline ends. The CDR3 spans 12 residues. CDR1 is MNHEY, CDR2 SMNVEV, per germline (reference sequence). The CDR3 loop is CASSLAGYGYTF. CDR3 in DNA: TGTGCCAGCAGTTTAGCAGGCTATGGCTACACCTTC.